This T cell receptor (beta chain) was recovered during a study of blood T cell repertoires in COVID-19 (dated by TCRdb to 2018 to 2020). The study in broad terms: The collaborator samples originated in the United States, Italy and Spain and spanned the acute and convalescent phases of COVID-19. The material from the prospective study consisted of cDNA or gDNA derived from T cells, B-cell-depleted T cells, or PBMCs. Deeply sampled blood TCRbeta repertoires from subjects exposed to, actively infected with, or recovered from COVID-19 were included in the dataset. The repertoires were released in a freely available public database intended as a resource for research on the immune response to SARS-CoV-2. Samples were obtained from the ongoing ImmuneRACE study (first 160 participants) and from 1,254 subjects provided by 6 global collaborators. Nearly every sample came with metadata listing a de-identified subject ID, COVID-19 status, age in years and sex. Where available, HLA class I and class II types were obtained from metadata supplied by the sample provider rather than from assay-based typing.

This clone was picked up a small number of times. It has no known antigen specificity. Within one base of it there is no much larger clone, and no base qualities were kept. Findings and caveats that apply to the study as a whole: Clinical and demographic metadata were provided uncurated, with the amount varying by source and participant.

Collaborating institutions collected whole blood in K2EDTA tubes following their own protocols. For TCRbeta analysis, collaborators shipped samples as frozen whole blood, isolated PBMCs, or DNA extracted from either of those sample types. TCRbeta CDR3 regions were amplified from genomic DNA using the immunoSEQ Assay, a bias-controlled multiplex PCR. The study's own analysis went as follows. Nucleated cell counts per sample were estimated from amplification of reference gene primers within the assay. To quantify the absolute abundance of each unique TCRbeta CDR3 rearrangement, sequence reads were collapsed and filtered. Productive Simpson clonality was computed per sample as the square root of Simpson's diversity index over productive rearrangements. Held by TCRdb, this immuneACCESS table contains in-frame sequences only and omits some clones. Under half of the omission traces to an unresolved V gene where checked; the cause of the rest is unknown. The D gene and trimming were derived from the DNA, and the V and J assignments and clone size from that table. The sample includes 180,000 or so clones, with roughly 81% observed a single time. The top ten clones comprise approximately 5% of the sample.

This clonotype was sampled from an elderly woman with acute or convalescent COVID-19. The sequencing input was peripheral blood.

The CDR3 loop reads CASSVEGAIAGELFF. The DNA reads as follows: TGTGCCAGCAGCGTAGAGGGGGCGATCGCCGGGGAGCTGTTTTTT. The chain links TRBV9 with TRBJ2-2, and 7 junctional nucleotides match TRBD1. The CDR3, cysteine through phenylalanine, is 15 amino acids long. The kept DNA is CDR3 alone, 45 bases in frame from the first base. From the germline V gene, CDR1 is SGDLS and CDR2 is YYNGEE. Clipping removes 0 bases from V and 6 bases from J, with 5 as the unmatched junction base count.